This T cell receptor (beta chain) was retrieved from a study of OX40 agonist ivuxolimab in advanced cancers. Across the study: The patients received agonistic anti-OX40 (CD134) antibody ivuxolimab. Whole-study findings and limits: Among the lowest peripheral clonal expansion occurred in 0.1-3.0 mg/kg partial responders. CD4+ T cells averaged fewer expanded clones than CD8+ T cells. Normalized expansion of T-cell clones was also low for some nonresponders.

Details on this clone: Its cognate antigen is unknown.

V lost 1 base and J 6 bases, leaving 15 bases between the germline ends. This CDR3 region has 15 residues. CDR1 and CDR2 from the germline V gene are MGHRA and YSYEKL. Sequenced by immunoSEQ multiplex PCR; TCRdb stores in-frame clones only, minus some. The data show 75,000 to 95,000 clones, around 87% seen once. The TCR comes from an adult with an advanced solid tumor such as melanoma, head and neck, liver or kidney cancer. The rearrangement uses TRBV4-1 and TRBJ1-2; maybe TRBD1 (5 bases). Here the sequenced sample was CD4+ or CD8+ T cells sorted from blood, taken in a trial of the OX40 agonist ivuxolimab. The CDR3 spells CASSQADRLSDGYTF. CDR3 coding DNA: TGCGCCAGCAGCCAAGCTGACAGATTATCAGATGGCTACACCTTC.